The source of this TCR beta chain is a study of T cells in Graves' hyperthyroidism and ophthalmopathy. Study-wide context: Blood from the periphery was taken at initial diagnosis, before any treatment.

General study points: Ophthalmopathy stood apart from stable hyperthyroidism in a 13 V-J model. Clonotypes that were expanded in thyroid above 0.001 mostly appeared in blood too.

This clonotype was observed many times. What it recognizes is unknown. CDR3 length: 14 residues. Germline V gene lookup returns CDR1 MNHEY and CDR2 SMNVEV (reference sequence). Trimming removed 3 bases at V and 3 bases at J, with 9 bases between. The investigators amplified TCR beta CDR3 regions from RNA transcripts. The HTBI primer set was used in a first-round RT-PCR of the TCR CDR3. TCRdb redid the calling of the multiplex PCR reads with MiXCR, one entry per CDR3 protein. Found here are approximately 610,000 distinct CDR3 sequences, approximately 14% of them singletons; the top ten hold 3.5% to 4.5%.

This receptor was taken from a woman aged 40 to 50 with Graves' ophthalmopathy. The sequenced sample was blood. The chain has TRBV27 and TRBJ1-5, with D maybe TRBD1 (6 bases). The CDR3 DNA reads as TGTGCCAGCAGTTTGGGACACATCAATCAGCCCCAGCATTTT. This codes for CASSLGHINQPQHF.